This T cell receptor (beta chain) stems from a study of beta chain features in type 1 diabetes. Study-level results: Using cDNA template may skew counts toward highly expressing activated cells. Within the patient group, naive, central memory and Treg TCRB repertoires appeared more similar to each other than within healthy donors. When Type 1 diabetes patients were examined, their TCRB CDR3s proved moderately but significantly shorter in all four CD4+ subsets.

The whole isolated RNA underwent reverse transcription, so sequencing captured expressed TCRB transcripts. Sequencing was performed with immunoSEQ multiplex PCR; in TCRdb, only in-frame clones are kept and a portion is missing. In the table there are under 200,000 clones, 7.5% to 9.5% of which are singletons. Details on this clone: Its antigen is unidentified.

Sequencing used central memory CD4+ T cells from blood. The clonotype comes from a woman between 18 and 29 years old with type 1 diabetes.

The DNA of the CDR3 is TGTGCCAGCAGGCCTACTAGTCCAGATACGCAGTATTTT. It codes for CASRPTSPDTQYF. The chain is built from TRBV28 and TRBJ2-3, with D maybe TRBD2 (5 bases). Trimming shortened V by 6 bases and J by 4 bases, and 11 bases separated the two germline ends. CDR1 is MDHEN, CDR2 SYDVKM, per germline. The CDR3 runs 13 residues. The full variable domain, its missing parts supplied by reference TRBV28 and TRBJ2-3, is DVKVTQSSRYLVKRTGEKVFLECVQDMDHENMFWYRQDPGLGLRLIYFSYDVKMKEKGDIPEGYSVSREKKERFSLILESASTNQTSMYLCASRPTSPDTQYFGPGTRLTVL.